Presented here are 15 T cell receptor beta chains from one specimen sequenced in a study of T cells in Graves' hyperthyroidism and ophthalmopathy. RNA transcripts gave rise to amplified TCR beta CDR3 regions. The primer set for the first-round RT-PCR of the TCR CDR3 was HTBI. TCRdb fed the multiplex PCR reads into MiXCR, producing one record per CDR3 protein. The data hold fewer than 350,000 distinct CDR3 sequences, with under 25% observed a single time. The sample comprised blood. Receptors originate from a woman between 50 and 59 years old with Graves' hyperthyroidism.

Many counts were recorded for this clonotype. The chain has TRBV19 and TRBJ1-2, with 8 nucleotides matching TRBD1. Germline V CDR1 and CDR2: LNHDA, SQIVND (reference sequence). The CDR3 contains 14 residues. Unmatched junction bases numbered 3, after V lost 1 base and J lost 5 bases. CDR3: CASSIAGGEYGYTF. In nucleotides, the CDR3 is TGTGCCAGTAGTATAGCAGGGGGCGAATATGGCTACACCTTC.

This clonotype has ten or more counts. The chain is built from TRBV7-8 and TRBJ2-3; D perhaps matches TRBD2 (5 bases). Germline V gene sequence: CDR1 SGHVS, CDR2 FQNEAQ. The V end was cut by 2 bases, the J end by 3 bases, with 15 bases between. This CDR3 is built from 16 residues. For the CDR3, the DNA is TGTGCCAGCAGCTTACGGTTCCGGGGTGGAACAGATACGCAGTATTTT. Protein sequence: CASSLRFRGGTDTQYF. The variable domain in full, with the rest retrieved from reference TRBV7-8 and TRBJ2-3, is GAGVSQSPRYKVAKRGQDVALRCDPISGHVSLFWYQQALGQGPEFLTYFQNEAQLDKSGLPSDRFFAERPEGSVSTLKIQRTQQEDSAVYLCASSLRFRGGTDTQYFGPGTRLTVL.

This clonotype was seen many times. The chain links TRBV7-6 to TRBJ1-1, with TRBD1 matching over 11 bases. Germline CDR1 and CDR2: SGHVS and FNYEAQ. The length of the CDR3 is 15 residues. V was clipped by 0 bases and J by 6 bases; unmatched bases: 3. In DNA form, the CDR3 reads TGTGCCAGCAGCTTAGCGGGACAGGGGGGTGCTGAAGCTTTCTTT. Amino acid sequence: CASSLAGQGGAEAFF.

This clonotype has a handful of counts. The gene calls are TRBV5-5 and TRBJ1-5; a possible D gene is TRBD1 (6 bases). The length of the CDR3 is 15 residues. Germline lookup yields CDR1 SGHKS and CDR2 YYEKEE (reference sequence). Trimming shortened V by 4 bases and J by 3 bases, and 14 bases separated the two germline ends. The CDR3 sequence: CASSGGTSLNQPQHF. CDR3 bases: TGTGCCAGCAGCGGGGGGACAAGTCTCAATCAGCCCCAGCATTTT.

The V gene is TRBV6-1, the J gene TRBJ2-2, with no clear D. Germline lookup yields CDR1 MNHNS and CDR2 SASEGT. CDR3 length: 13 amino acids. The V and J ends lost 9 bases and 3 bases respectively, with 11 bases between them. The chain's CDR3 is CASQPLYTGELFF. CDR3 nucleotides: TGTGCCAGTCAGCCCCTATACACCGGGGAGCTGTTTTTT.

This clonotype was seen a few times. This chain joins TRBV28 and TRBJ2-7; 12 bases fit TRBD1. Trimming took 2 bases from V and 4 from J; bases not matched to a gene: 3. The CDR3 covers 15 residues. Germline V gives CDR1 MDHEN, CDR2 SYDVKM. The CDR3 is CASSLVGQGAYEQYF. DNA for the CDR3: TGTGCCAGCAGTTTAGTGGGACAGGGGGCGTACGAGCAGTACTTC.

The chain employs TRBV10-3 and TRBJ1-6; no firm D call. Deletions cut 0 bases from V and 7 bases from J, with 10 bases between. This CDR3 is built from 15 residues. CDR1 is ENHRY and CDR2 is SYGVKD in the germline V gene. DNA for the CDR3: TGTGCCATCAGTGAGTCGACGGGTTGGAATTCACCCCTCCACTTT. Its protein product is CAISESTGWNSPLHF.

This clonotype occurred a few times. For the CDR3, the DNA is TGCAGTGCTAGAGGAGTGAACACTGAAGCTTTCTTT. Its protein product is CSARGVNTEAFF. The chain employs TRBV20-1 and TRBJ1-1; D is undetermined. There are 12 residues in the CDR3. Trimming removed 1 base at V and 0 bases at J, with 3 bases between. Per the germline V gene, CDR1 is DFQATT and CDR2 is SNEGSKA (reference sequence).

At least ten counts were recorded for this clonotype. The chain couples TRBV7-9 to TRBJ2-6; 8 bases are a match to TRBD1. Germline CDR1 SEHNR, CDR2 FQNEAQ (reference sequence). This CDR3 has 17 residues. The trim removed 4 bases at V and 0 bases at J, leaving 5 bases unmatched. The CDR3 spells CASSYRDRSSGANVLTF. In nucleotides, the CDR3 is TGTGCCAGCAGCTATCGGGACAGGAGCTCTGGGGCCAACGTCCTGACTTTC.

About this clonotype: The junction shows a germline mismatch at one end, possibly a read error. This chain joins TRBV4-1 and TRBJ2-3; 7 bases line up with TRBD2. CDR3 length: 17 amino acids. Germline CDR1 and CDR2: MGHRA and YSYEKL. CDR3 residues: CASRQLPSGPSTDTQYF. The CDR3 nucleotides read TGCGCCAGCCGCCAACTCCCTAGCGGACCTAGCACAGATACGCAGTATTTT.

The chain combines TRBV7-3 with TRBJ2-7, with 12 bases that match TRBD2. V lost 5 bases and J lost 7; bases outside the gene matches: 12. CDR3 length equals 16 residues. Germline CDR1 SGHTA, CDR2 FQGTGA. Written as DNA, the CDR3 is TGTGCCAGCAGCGTGAGACTAGCGGGAGAAACGGGAGAGCAGTACTTC. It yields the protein CASSVRLAGETGEQYF.

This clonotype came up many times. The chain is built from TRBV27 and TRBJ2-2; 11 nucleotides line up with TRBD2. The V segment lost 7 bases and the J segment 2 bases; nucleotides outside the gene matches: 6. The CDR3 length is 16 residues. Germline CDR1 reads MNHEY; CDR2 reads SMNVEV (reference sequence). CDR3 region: CASNPLAGANTGELFF. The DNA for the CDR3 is TGTGCCAGCAATCCACTAGCGGGGGCAAACACCGGGGAGCTGTTTTTT.

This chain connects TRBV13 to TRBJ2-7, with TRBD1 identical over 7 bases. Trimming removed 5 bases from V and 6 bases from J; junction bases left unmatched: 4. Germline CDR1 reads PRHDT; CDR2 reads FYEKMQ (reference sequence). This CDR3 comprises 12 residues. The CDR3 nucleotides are TGTGCCAGCAGCCTACAGGGGCTCGAGCAGTACTTC. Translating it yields CASSLQGLEQYF. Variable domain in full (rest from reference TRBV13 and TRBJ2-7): AAGVIQSPRHLIKEKRETATLKCYPIPRHDTVYWYQQGPGQDPQFLISFYEKMQSDKGSIPDRFSAQQFSDYHSELNMSSLELGDSALYFCASSLQGLEQYFGPGTRLTVT.

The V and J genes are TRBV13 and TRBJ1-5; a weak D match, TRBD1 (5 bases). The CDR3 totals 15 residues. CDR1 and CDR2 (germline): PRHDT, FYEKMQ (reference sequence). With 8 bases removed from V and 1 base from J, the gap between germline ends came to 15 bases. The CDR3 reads CASGTASGSNQPQHF. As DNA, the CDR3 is TGTGCCAGCGGGACGGCCTCTGGGAGCAATCAGCCCCAGCATTTT.

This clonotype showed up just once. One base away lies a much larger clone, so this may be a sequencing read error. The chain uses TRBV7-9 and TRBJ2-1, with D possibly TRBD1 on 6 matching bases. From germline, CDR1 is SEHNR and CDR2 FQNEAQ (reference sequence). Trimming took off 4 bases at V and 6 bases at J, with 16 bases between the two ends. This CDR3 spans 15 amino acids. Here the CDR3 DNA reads TGTGCCAGCAGCTCGGGACATGGGGAGCGCAATGAGCAGTTCTTC. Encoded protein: CASSSGHGERNEQFF.